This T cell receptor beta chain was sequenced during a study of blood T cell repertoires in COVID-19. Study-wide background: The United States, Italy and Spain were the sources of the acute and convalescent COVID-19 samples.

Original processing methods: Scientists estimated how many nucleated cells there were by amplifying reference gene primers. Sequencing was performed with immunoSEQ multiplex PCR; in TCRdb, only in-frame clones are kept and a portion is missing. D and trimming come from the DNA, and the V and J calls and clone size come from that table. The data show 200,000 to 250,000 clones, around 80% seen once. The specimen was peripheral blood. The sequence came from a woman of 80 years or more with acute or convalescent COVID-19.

The CDR3: CASSPRAGTDTQYF. The DNA of the CDR3 is TGTGCCAGCTCACCCCGAGCGGGCACAGATACGCAGTATTTT. The V and J genes are TRBV18 and TRBJ2-3; D may be TRBD2 (5 bases). The ends were cut back, 3 bases at V and 1 base at J, with 8 bases in the middle. CDR3 length equals 14 residues. Germline V lookup: CDR1 KGHSH, CDR2 LQKENI.